This entry is about one T cell receptor (beta chain). The antigen remains undetermined. Sampling times: baseline, cycle 4 day 1, cycle 7 day 1. Sequenced by immunoSEQ multiplex PCR; TCRdb stores in-frame clones only, minus some. The profile shows about 20,000 clones, 70% to 90% of them singletons. Germline V lookup: CDR1 SEHNR, CDR2 FQNEAQ (reference sequence). This CDR3 region has 15 residues. The trim removed 6 bases at V and 3 bases at J, leaving 8 bases unmatched. These data originate in a study of OX40 agonist ivuxolimab in advanced cancers. Study findings and constraints: Antigen targets of the expanded peripheral T cells went undetermined.

This chain connects TRBV7-9 to TRBJ2-7; 10 positions agree with TRBD1. The source was CD4+ or CD8+ T cells sorted from blood, collected in a trial of the OX40 agonist ivuxolimab. The receptor was isolated from an adult with an advanced solid tumor such as melanoma, head and neck, liver or kidney cancer. The CDR3 spells CASSYRDRGLYEQYF. CDR3 bases: TGTGCCAGCAGTTACCGGGACAGGGGTCTCTACGAGCAGTACTTC.